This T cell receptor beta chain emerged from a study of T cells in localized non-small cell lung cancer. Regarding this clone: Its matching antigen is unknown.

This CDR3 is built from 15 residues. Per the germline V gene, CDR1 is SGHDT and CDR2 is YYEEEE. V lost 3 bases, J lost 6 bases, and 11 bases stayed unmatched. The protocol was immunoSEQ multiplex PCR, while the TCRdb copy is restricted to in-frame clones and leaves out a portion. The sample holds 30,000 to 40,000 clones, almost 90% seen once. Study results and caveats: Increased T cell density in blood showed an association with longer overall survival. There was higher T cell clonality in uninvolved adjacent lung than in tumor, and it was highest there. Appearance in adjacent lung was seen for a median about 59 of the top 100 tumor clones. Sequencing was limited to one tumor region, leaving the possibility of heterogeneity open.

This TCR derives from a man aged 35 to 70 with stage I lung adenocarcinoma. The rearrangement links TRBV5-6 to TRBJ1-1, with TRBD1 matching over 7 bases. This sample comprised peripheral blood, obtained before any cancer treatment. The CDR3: CASSSLDRELAEAFF. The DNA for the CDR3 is TGTGCCAGCAGCTCGCTTGACAGGGAGCTAGCTGAAGCTTTCTTT.